This TCR beta chain was sequenced for a study of regulatory T cells in long-lasting Graves disease. Libraries of TCR beta came from iRepertoire HTBI primers plus Arm-PCR of CDR3 regions. TCRdb processed the multiplex PCR reads anew with MiXCR; each CDR3 protein has one entry. The sample shows 550,000 or so distinct CDR3 sequences, around 12% of them seen only once. The junction had 4 bases not matched to a gene; V was cut back by 6 bases and J by 1 base. The CDR3 spans 15 residues. Per the germline V gene, CDR1 is MDHEN and CDR2 is SYDVKM. The time point here: newly diagnosed GD, antithyroid drugs for less than 3 months. The TCR library used RNA extracted from PBMCs. Study-level findings and limits: TRBV28, TRBJ1-2 and TRBJ2-5 were favored in persistent disease.

There are many counts of this clonotype. As yet, its antigen is unknown. The same data also went into a second study, on T cells in Graves' hyperthyroidism and ophthalmopathy. That study adds: The primer set for the first-round RT-PCR of the TCR CDR3 was HTBI. Blood samples included most of the expanded thyroid clonotypes exceeding 0.001.

This receptor was identified in a woman in her 30s with Graves disease. This specimen consisted of peripheral blood mononuclear cells (PBMCs), obtained at new diagnosis, from a patient treated with antithyroid drugs. V and J are TRBV28 and TRBJ2-3; 10 bases match TRBD2. CDR3 protein: CASSLAGGGTDTQYF. The CDR3 DNA sequence: TGTGCCAGCAGCTTAGCGGGAGGTGGCACAGATACGCAGTATTTT.